The rows below give T cell receptor beta chains drawn from one sample of a study of blood T cell repertoires in COVID-19. Sequencing used immunoSEQ multiplex PCR; TCRdb keeps in-frame clones, though not all of them. The table records 200,000 to 300,000 clones, 87% of them present only once. The sample was peripheral blood. These receptor sequences come from a man aged 55 to 70 who had recovered from COVID-19. Both conserved end residues are part of each CDR3. The order of the fields is clone size, J gene, V gene, D gene, CDR3 DNA, CDR3 protein. D genes are given only for firm matches. Expanded clones are given a class, and other clones once, few, many or no size at all.

abundance: NA
j_gene: TRBJ2-1
v_gene: TRBV9
d_gene: TRBD2
CDR3nt: TGTGCCAGCAGCGTAGTGGGTGGCGGCGGAACTTATAGCGGGAATAACAATGAGCAGTTCTTC
CDR3aa: CASSVVGGGGTYSGNNNEQFF

abundance: NA
j_gene: TRBJ2-5
v_gene: TRBV10-3
d_gene: TRBD2
CDR3nt: TGTGCCATCAGTGCCTCGACTAGCGGCCAAGAGACCCAGTACTTC
CDR3aa: CAISASTSGQETQYF

abundance: NA
j_gene: TRBJ2-7
v_gene: TRBV5-4
d_gene: TRBD2
CDR3nt: TGTGCCAGCAGCCGCGGGGGTAGCGGCGATTACGAGCAGTACTTC
CDR3aa: CASSRGGSGDYEQYF

abundance: few
j_gene: TRBJ2-4
v_gene: TRBV18
d_gene: NA
CDR3nt: TGTGCCAGCTCACCACCGGGGGGAGCCCAAAACATTCAGTACTTC
CDR3aa: CASSPPGGAQNIQYF

abundance: NA
j_gene: TRBJ1-1
v_gene: TRBV4-2
d_gene: NA
CDR3nt: TGTGCCAGCAGCCAAGTCATCTCAGGGAACACTGAAGCTTTCTTT
CDR3aa: CASSQVISGNTEAFF

abundance: NA
j_gene: TRBJ2-1
v_gene: TRBV19
d_gene: TRBD2
CDR3nt: TGTGCCAGTAGTAAGTTGGGGCCTAGCGGGGGGCCGAGCTCCTACAATGAGCAGTTCTTC
CDR3aa: CASSKLGPSGGPSSYNEQFF

abundance: NA
j_gene: TRBJ2-2
v_gene: TRBV2
d_gene: TRBD2
CDR3nt: TGTGCCAGCAGACCTAGCGGGGGGGCCGCCGGGGAGCTGTTTTTT
CDR3aa: CASRPSGGAAGELFF

abundance: NA
j_gene: TRBJ2-3
v_gene: TRBV7-6
d_gene: NA
CDR3nt: TGTGCCAGCAGCTTAGCGTTGTGGGCGGGCCAGACGGGGGATACGCAGTATTTT
CDR3aa: CASSLALWAGQTGDTQYF

abundance: NA
j_gene: TRBJ2-5
v_gene: TRBV28
d_gene: NA
CDR3nt: TGTGTGTCCAGGGGCCAAGAGACCCAGTACTTC
CDR3aa: CVSRGQETQYF

abundance: NA
j_gene: TRBJ2-3
v_gene: TRBV12-5
d_gene: TRBD2
CDR3nt: TGTGCTAGTGGTTTGGTAAGGGTAGCGGGGGGGATAATGGATACGCAGTATTTT
CDR3aa: CASGLVRVAGGIMDTQYF

abundance: NA
j_gene: TRBJ2-1
v_gene: TRBV11-3
d_gene: NA
CDR3nt: TGTGCCAGCAGTTTCTCGAGTACAGTCCTGTACAATGAGCAGTTCTTC
CDR3aa: CASSFSSTVLYNEQFF

abundance: once
j_gene: TRBJ2-2
v_gene: TRBV20-1
d_gene: NA
CDR3nt: TGCAGTGCCCCTTACACCGGGGAGCTGTTTTTT
CDR3aa: CSAPYTGELFF

abundance: once
j_gene: TRBJ2-1
v_gene: TRBV7-9
d_gene: TRBD1
CDR3nt: TGTGCCAGCAGCCCCAACAGGGGGGTTTACAATGAGCAGTTCTTC
CDR3aa: CASSPNRGVYNEQFF

abundance: NA
j_gene: TRBJ1-2
v_gene: TRBV5-8
d_gene: TRBD1
CDR3nt: TGTGCCAGCAGCTTGGGGACAGGGGTGTGGTTAAGCTATGGCTACACCTTC
CDR3aa: CASSLGTGVWLSYGYTF

abundance: NA
j_gene: TRBJ2-3
v_gene: TRBV18
d_gene: TRBD2
CDR3nt: TGTGCCAGCTCACCCCTAGCGGGGTACACAGATACGCAGTATTTT
CDR3aa: CASSPLAGYTDTQYF

abundance: NA
j_gene: TRBJ2-7
v_gene: TRBV18
d_gene: TRBD2
CDR3nt: TGTGCCAGCTCACCAAATGGCGGGGGGGCCGAGCAGTACTTC
CDR3aa: CASSPNGGGAEQYF

abundance: NA
j_gene: TRBJ2-7
v_gene: TRBV10-2
d_gene: NA
CDR3nt: TGCGCCAGCAGTGACAGTTACGAGCAGTACTTC
CDR3aa: CASSDSYEQYF

abundance: NA
j_gene: TRBJ2-7
v_gene: TRBV4-1
d_gene: NA
CDR3nt: TGCGCCAGCAGCCAAGACGGACAGTTCTCGATTTCCTACGAGCAGTACTTC
CDR3aa: CASSQDGQFSISYEQYF

abundance: NA
j_gene: TRBJ1-2
v_gene: TRBV7-2
d_gene: TRBD1
CDR3nt: TGTGCCAGCAGCTTGACAGGGGTTAGTGACTATGGCTACACCTTC
CDR3aa: CASSLTGVSDYGYTF

abundance: NA
j_gene: TRBJ1-3
v_gene: TRBV6-5
d_gene: TRBD1
CDR3nt: TGTGCCACGACAGGGACTGGAAACACCATATATTTT
CDR3aa: CATTGTGNTIYF

abundance: NA
j_gene: TRBJ1-4
v_gene: TRBV18
d_gene: NA
CDR3nt: TGTGCCAGCTCACCTTCCCCACAGGGCAAATTTGGAGGTGAAAAACTGTTTTTT
CDR3aa: CASSPSPQGKFGGEKLFF

abundance: NA
j_gene: TRBJ2-4
v_gene: TRBV28
d_gene: NA
CDR3nt: TGTGCCAGCAGTTTATGGAGCACCTTAGCCAAAAACATTCAGTACTTC
CDR3aa: CASSLWSTLAKNIQYF

abundance: NA
j_gene: TRBJ1-6
v_gene: TRBV25-1
d_gene: TRBD1
CDR3nt: TGTGCCAGCTCACTGGACAGGGCACCCCTCCACTTT
CDR3aa: CASSLDRAPLHF

abundance: NA
j_gene: TRBJ2-1
v_gene: TRBV29-1
d_gene: NA
CDR3nt: TGCAGCGTTGAACACGGAGTTGGTGAGCAGTTCTTC
CDR3aa: CSVEHGVGEQFF

abundance: NA
j_gene: TRBJ1-5
v_gene: TRBV28
d_gene: TRBD1
CDR3nt: TGTGCCAGCAGTTTAAGGGACAGGGATCGCCAGCCCCAGCATTTT
CDR3aa: CASSLRDRDRQPQHF

abundance: NA
j_gene: TRBJ2-3
v_gene: TRBV10-3
d_gene: NA
CDR3nt: TGTGCCACGGGGACTGCAGATACGCAGTATTTT
CDR3aa: CATGTADTQYF

abundance: NA
j_gene: TRBJ2-1
v_gene: TRBV6-1
d_gene: TRBD2
CDR3nt: TGTGCCAGCAGTGATCGGGGGGGGGTAGACAATGAGCAGTTCTTC
CDR3aa: CASSDRGGVDNEQFF

abundance: NA
j_gene: TRBJ1-5
v_gene: TRBV7-9
d_gene: NA
CDR3nt: TGTGCCAGCAGCCGACAGTTCGATCAGCCCCAGCATTTT
CDR3aa: CASSRQFDQPQHF

abundance: once
j_gene: TRBJ1-4
v_gene: TRBV18
d_gene: NA
CDR3nt: TGTGCCAGCTGCTCCGGGGGATCTAATGAAAAACTGTTTTTT
CDR3aa: CASCSGGSNEKLFF

abundance: NA
j_gene: TRBJ1-1
v_gene: TRBV18
d_gene: TRBD1
CDR3nt: TGTGCCAGCTCAACCGGACAGGGTCGATTCAGGGGGAACACTGAAGCTTTCTTT
CDR3aa: CASSTGQGRFRGNTEAFF

abundance: NA
j_gene: TRBJ1-2
v_gene: TRBV3-1/TRBV3-2
d_gene: TRBD1
CDR3nt: TGTGCCAGCAGCGCCCGGGACAGCCGGGGCTATGGCTACACCTTC
CDR3aa: CASSARDSRGYGYTF